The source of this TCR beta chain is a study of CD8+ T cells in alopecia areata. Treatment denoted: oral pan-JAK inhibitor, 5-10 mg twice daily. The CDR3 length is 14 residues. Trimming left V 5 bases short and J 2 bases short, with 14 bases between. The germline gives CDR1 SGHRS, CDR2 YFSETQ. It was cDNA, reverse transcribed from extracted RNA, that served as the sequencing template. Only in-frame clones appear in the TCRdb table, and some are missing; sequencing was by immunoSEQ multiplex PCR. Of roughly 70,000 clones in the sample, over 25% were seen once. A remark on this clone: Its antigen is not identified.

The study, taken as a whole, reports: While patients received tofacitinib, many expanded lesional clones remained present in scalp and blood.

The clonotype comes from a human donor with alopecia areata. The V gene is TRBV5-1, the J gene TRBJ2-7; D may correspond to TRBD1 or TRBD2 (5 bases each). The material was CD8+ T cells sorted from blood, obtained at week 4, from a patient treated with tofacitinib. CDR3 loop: CASSSGTDAYEQYF. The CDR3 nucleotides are TGCGCCAGCAGTTCCGGGACGGACGCCTACGAGCAGTACTTC.